This T cell receptor beta chain was captured in a study of blood T cell repertoires in COVID-19. Study-level information: From the United States, Italy and Spain came samples of acute and convalescent COVID-19. Sources were T cells, B-cell-depleted T cells, or PBMCs; the material itself was cDNA or gDNA.

The V and J ends lost 9 bases and 7 bases respectively, with 21 bases between them. The CDR3 consists of 14 residues. The germline V gene encodes CDR1 MNHEY and CDR2 SMNVEV (reference sequence). Sequencing was performed with immunoSEQ multiplex PCR; in TCRdb, only in-frame clones are kept and a portion is missing. This sample has roughly 150,000 clones, with around 81% found just once. V usage is TRBV27 and J usage is TRBJ1-1, with TRBD1 as a possible D gene (5 bases). The source of this sequence is a man between 60 and 75 years old with active or convalescent COVID-19. Sequencing was performed on peripheral blood. The CDR3 loop reads CASYRWGGGDEAFF. The CDR3 region has the DNA TGTGCCAGTTACCGATGGGGGGGTGGAGATGAAGCTTTCTTT.